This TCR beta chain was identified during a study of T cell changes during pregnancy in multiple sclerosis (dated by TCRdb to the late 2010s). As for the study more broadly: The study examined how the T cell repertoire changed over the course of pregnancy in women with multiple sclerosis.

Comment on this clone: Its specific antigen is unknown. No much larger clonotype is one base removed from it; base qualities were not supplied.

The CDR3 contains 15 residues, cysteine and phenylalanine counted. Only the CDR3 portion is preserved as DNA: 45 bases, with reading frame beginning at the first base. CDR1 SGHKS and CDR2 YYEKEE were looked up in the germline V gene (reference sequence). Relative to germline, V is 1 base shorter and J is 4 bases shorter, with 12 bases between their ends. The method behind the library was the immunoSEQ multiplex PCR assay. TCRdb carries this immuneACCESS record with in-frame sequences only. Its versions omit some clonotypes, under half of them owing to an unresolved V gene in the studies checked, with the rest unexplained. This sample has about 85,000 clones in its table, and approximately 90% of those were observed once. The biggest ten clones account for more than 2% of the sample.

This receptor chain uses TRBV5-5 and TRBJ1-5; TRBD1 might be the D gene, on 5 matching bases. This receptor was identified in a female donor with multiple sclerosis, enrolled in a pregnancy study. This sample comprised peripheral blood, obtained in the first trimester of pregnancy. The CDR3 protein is CASSLRGTVNQPQHF. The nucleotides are TGTGCCAGCAGCTTGAGGGGAACAGTTAATCAGCCCCAGCATTTT.